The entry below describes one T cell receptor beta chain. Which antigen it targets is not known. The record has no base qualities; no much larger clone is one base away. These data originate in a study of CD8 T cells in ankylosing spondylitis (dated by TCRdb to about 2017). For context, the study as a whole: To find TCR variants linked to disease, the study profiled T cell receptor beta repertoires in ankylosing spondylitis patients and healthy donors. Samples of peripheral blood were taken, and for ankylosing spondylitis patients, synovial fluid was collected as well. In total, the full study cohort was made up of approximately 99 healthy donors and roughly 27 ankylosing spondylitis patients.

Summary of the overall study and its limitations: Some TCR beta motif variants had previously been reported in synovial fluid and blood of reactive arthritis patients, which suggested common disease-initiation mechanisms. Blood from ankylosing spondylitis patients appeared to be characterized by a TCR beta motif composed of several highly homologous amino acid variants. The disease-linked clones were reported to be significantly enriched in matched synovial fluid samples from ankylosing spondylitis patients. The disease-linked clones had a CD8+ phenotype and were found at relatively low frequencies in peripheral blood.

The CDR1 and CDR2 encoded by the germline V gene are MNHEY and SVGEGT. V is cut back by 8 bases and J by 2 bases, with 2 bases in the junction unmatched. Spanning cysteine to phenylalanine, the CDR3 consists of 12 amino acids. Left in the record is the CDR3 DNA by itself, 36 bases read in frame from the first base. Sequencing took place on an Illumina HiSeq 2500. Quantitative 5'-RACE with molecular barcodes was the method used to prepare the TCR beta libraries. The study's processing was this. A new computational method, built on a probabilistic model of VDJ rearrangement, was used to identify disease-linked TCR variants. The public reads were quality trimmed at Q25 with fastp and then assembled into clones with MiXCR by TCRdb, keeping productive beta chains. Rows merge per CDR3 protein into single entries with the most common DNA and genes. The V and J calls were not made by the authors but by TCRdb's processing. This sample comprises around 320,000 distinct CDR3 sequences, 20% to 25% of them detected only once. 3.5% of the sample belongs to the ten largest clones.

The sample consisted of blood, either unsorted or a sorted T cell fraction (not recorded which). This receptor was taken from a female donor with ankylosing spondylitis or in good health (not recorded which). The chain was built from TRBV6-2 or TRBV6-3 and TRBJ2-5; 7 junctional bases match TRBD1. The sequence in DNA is TGTGCCAGCGGGACAGTACAAGAGACCCAGTACTTC. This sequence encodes CASGTVQETQYF.